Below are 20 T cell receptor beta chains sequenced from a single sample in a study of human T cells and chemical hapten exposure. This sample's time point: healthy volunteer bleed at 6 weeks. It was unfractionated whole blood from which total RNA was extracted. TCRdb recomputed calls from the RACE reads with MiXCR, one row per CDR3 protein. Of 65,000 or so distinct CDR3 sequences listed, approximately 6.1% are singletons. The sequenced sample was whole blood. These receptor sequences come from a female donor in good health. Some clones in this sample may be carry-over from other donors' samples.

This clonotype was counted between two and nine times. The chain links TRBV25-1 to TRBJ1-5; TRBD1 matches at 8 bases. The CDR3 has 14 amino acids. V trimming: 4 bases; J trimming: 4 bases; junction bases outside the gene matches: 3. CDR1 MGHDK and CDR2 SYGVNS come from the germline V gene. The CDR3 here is CASSATGGNQPQHF. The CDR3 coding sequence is TGTGCCAGCAGTGCCACAGGGGGAAATCAGCCCCAGCATTTT.

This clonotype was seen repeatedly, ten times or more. The CDR3 loop reads CSVGGGTSYNEQFF. CDR3 in DNA: TGCAGCGTTGGGGGGGGGACATCTTACAATGAGCAGTTCTTC. The V call is TRBV29-1, the J call TRBJ2-1, with D tentatively TRBD2 (7 bases). Trimming cost V 4 bases and J 4 bases, with 14 bases left between them. Germline V gives CDR1 SQVTM, CDR2 ANQGSEA. The CDR3 is 14 amino acids.

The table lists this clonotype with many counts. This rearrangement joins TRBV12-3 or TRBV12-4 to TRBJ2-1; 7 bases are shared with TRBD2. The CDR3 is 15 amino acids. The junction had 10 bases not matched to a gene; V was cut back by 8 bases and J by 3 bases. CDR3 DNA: TGTGCCAGCCGACCGGCAGCGGGGCTCTACAATGAGCAGTTCTTC. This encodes CASRPAAGLYNEQFF.

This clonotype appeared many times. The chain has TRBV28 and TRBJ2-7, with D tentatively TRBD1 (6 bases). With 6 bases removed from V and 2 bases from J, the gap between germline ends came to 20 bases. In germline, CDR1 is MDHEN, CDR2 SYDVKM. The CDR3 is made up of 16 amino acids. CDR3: CASSQTGTAGAYEQYF. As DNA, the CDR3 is TGTGCCAGCAGCCAGACTGGGACGGCAGGGGCCTACGAGCAGTACTTC.

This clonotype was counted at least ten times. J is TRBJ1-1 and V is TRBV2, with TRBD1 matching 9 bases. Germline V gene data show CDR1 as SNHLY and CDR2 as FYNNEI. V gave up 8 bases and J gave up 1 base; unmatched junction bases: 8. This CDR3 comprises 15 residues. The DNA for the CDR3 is TGTGCCAGCTGTCCCGGGACAGGGACGAACACTGAAGCTTTCTTT. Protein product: CASCPGTGTNTEAFF. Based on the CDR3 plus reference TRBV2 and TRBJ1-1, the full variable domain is EPEVTQTPSHQVTQMGQEVILRCVPISNHLYFYWYRQILGQKVEFLVSFYNNEISEKSEIFDDQFSVERPDGSNFTLKIRSTKLEDSAMYFCASCPGTGTNTEAFFGQGTRLTVV.

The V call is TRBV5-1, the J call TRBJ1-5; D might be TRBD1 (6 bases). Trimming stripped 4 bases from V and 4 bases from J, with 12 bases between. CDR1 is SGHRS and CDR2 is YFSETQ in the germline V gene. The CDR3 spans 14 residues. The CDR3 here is CASSAGATNQPQHF. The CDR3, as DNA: TGCGCCAGCAGCGCGGGGGCTACTAATCAGCCCCAGCATTTT.

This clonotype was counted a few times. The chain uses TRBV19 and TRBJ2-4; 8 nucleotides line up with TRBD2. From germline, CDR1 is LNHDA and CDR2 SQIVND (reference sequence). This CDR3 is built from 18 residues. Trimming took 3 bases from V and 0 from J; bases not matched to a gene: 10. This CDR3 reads CASSIGGGQQIAKNIQYF. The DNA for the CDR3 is TGTGCCAGTAGTATTGGCGGGGGGCAGCAAATAGCCAAAAACATTCAGTACTTC.

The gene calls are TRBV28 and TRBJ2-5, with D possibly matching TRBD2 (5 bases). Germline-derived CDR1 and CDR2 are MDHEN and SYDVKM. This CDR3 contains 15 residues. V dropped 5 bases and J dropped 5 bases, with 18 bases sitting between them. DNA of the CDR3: TGTGCCAGCAGTCCCTCGGCCGCGCGGGCGGAGACCCAGTACTTC. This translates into CASSPSAARAETQYF.

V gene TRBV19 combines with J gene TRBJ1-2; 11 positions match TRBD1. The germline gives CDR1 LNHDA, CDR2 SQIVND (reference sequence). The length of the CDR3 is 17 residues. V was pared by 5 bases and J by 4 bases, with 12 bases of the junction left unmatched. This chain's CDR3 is CASSPRSGQGARYGYTF. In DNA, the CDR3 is TGTGCCAGTAGTCCACGATCCGGACAGGGGGCTCGCTATGGCTACACCTTC.

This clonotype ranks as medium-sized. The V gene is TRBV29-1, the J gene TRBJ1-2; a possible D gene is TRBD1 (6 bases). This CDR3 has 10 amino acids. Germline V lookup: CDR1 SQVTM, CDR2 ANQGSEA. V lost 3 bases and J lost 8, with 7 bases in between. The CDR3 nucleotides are TGCAGCGTTGAGACAGGAGGCTACACCTTC. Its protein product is CSVETGGYTF.

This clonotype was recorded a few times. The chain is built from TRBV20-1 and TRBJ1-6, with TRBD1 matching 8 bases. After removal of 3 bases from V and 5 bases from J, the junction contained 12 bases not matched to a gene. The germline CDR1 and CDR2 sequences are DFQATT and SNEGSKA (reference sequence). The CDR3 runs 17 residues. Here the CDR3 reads CSASYRDRSRNNSPLHF. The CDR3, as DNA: TGCAGTGCTAGTTACCGGGACAGGTCTCGAAATAATTCACCCCTCCACTTT.

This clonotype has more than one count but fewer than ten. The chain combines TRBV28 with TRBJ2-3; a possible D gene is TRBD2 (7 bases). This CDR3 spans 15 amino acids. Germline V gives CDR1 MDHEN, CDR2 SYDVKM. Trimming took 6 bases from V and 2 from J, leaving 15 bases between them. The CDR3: CASRLGGATTDTQYF. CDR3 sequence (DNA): TGTGCCAGCAGACTAGGGGGGGCTACCACAGATACGCAGTATTTT. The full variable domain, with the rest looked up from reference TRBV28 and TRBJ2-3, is DVKVTQSSRYLVKRTGEKVFLECVQDMDHENMFWYRQDPGLGLRLIYFSYDVKMKEKGDIPEGYSVSREKKERFSLILESASTNQTSMYLCASRLGGATTDTQYFGPGTRLTVL.

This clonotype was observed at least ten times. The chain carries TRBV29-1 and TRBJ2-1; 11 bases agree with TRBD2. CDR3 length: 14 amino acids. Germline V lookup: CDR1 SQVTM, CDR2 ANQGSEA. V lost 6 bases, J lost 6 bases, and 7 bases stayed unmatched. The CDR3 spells CSVDSGRAFNEQFF. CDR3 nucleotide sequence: TGCAGCGTCGATAGCGGGAGGGCCTTCAATGAGCAGTTCTTC.

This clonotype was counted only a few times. The CDR3 sequence: CSVGTGGVQETQYF. DNA of the CDR3: TGCAGCGTTGGGACAGGGGGCGTTCAAGAGACCCAGTACTTC. This chain links TRBV29-1 with TRBJ2-5; 11 nucleotides match TRBD1. CDR3 size: 14 residues. V trimming: 4 bases; J trimming: 2 bases; junction bases outside the gene matches: 3. Germline values: CDR1 SQVTM, CDR2 ANQGSEA.

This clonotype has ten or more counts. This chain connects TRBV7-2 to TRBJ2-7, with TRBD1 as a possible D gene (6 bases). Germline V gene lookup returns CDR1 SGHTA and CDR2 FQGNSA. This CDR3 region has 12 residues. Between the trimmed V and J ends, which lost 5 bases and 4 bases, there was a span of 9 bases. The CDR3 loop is CASSPGQYEQYF. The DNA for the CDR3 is TGTGCCAGCAGCCCCGGACAGTACGAGCAGTACTTC.

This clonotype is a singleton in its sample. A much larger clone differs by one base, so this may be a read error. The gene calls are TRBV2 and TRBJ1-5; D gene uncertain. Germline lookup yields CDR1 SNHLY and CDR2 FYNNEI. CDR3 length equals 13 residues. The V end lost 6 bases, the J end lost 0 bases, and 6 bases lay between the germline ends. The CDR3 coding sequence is TGTGCCAGCAGCCAAGGTAGCAATCAGCCCCAGCATTTT. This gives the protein CASSQGSNQPQHF.

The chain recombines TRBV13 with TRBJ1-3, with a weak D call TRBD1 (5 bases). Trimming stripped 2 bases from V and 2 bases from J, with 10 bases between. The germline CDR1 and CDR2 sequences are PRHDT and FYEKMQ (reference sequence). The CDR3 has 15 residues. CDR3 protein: CASSLTARAGNTIYF. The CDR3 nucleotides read TGTGCCAGCAGCTTAACGGCCAGGGCTGGAAACACCATATATTTT.

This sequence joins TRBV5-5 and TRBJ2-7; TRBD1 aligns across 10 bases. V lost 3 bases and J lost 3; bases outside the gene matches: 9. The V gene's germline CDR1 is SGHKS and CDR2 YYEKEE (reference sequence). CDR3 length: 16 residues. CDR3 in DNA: TGTGCCAGCAGCTCGCACGACAGGGGGCACTTCTACGAGCAGTACTTC. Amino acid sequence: CASSSHDRGHFYEQYF.

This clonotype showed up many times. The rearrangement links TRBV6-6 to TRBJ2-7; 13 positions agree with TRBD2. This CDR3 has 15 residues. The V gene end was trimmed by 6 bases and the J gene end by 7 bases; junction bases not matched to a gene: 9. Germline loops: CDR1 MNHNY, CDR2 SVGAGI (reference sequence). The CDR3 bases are TGTGCCAGCAGCCGCGGACTAGCGGGAGTGGGGGAGCAGTACTTC. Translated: CASSRGLAGVGEQYF.

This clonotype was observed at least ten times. For the CDR3, the DNA is TGCAGCGTTGAAGACTCGGACGCCACCTACAATGAGCAGTTCTTC. It encodes CSVEDSDATYNEQFF. The chain links TRBV29-1 to TRBJ2-1; D uncertain. This CDR3 comprises 15 residues. Germline CDR1 SQVTM, CDR2 ANQGSEA. The germline V and J ends were trimmed by 0 bases and 2 bases, with 11 bases remaining between them.